The rows below give T cell receptor beta chains drawn from one sample of a study of CD8+CD57+ T cells in acquired aplastic anemia. TCRdb independently ran MiXCR on the reads; one entry per CDR3 protein. The sample has over 250,000 distinct CDR3 sequences, roughly 53% seen once. The source material was sorted CD4+, CD8+, or CD8+CD57+ T cells (not recorded which) from PBMCs. The receptor source for this set is a human donor with aplastic anemia. Each CDR3 is given with its conserved first and last residue. The D gene is left open where the match is weak. The size of a clone is reported for some rows only, either as once, few or many, or as a class for expanded clones.

V gene,clone size,J gene,D gene,CDR3 DNA,CDR3 protein
TRBV5-1,few,TRBJ1-1,.,TGCGCCAGCAGCATAACCGGCACAGGGACGACTGAAGCTTTCTTT,CASSITGTGTTEAFF
TRBV25-1,.,TRBJ2-1,.,TGTGCCAGCAGAGATGGGCAGCTTGAGCAGTTCTTC,CASRDGQLEQFF
TRBV7-9,many,TRBJ1-1,.,TGTGCCAGCAGCCCCCGAGGGGGAGGGTCGACGAGCACTGAAGCTTTCTTT,CASSPRGGGSTSTEAFF
TRBV4-1,many,TRBJ2-3,.,TGCGCCAGCAGCCAACTACAAAACACAGATACGCAGTATTTT,CASSQLQNTDTQYF
TRBV24-1,.,TRBJ1-2,.,TGTGCCACCAGTGATCTCTACTATGGCTACACCTTC,CATSDLYYGYTF
TRBV7-9,many,TRBJ1-6,TRBD1,TGTGCCAGCACCCCGACAGGGGGTGGGTCACCCCTCCACTTT,CASTPTGGGSPLHF
TRBV7-2,.,TRBJ2-2,.,TGTGCCAGCAGCTTAGACAGGGACGGCACCGGGGAGCTGTTTTTT,CASSLDRDGTGELFF
TRBV20-1,.,TRBJ2-7,.,TGCAGTGCTAGAGAGGCTAGGAATTACGAGCAGTACTTC,CSAREARNYEQYF
TRBV6-1,.,TRBJ2-2,.,TGTGCCAGTATGGCGATCCAAAACACCGGGGAGCTGTTTTTT,CASMAIQNTGELFF
TRBV9,.,TRBJ2-2,.,TGTGCCAGCAGCGTTGGAGGCGGGACCGGGGAGCTGTTTTTT,CASSVGGGTGELFF
TRBV7-8,.,TRBJ1-2,.,TGTGCCAGCAGCTTAGATCCCTTTCACTATGGCTACACCTTC,CASSLDPFHYGYTF
TRBV4-1,many,TRBJ2-7,.,TGCGCCAGCGGAACAGGGCAGGGGCCCTACGAGCAGTACTTC,CASGTGQGPYEQYF
TRBV5-1,.,TRBJ2-7,.,TGCGCCAGCAGCTTGGAGGGCTACGAGCAGTACTTC,CASSLEGYEQYF
TRBV7-3,.,TRBJ2-1,.,TGTGCCAGCAGCCGCGGACCGGCCGATTACAATGAGCAGTTCTTC,CASSRGPADYNEQFF
TRBV20-1,.,TRBJ2-1,TRBD2,TGCAGTGCTAGAGATGTACTAGCGGGAGGGATAGGCAATGAGCAATTCTTC,CSARDVLAGGIGNEQFF
TRBV2,.,TRBJ2-7,.,TGTGCCAGCAGTGATATGGTCCTTGACGGGAACTACGAGCAGTACTTC,CASSDMVLDGNYEQYF
TRBV3-1,.,TRBJ2-6,.,TGTGCCAGCAGCCATGACGACAGCGTCTCTGGGGCCAACGTCCTGGCTTTC,CASSHDDSVSGANVLAF
TRBV12-3/TRBV12-4,many,TRBJ1-5,TRBD1,TGTGCCAGCAGTGGACAGGGAAAACAGCCCCAGCATTTT,CASSGQGKQPQHF
TRBV7-9,many,TRBJ1-2,TRBD1,TGTGCCAGCAGCTTAGCCGGGACAGCTATTTATGGCTACACCTTC,CASSLAGTAIYGYTF
TRBV20-1,.,TRBJ1-4,.,TGCAGTGCCCAAGATGAAAAACTGTTTTTT,CSAQDEKLFF
TRBV7-2,.,TRBJ2-7,TRBD1,TGTGCCAGCAGCTTAGTAGGGTTCGGTGCAGGGGGCAGCGAGCAGTACTTC,CASSLVGFGAGGSEQYF
TRBV7-9,many,TRBJ2-2,.,TGTGCCAGCAGCACCGGGACAACGAACACCGGGGAGCTGTTTTTT,CASSTGTTNTGELFF
TRBV7-9,many,TRBJ1-1,.,TGTGCCAGCAGCTTAGCACCAGGGAGCACTGAAGCTTTCTTT,CASSLAPGSTEAFF
TRBV6-5,many,TRBJ1-2,TRBD1,TGTGCCAGCAGTGCCCGGACAGGGAACTATGGCTACACCTTC,CASSARTGNYGYTF
TRBV5-1,.,TRBJ1-5,.,TGCGCCAGCAGCTTGGTCGGAGGGCCAGCGCCCCAGCATTTT,CASSLVGGPAPQHF
TRBV19,.,TRBJ1-1,.,TGTGCCAGTAGTATAGGGCCAGGGTGGACTGAAGCTTTCTTT,CASSIGPGWTEAFF